This record concerns one TCR beta chain sequence. The antigen remains unidentified. Germline values: CDR1 SGHNT, CDR2 YYREEE (reference sequence). CDR3 length: 13 residues. The V end was cut by 4 bases, the J end by 7 bases, with 14 bases between. Some clones are missing from TCRdb's copy, which holds only in-frame ones; the method was immunoSEQ multiplex PCR. The sample carries tens of thousands of clones, 75% to 85% recorded once. The data were taken from a study of T cells in narcolepsy. Background on the study: Donors had narcolepsy type 1 or type 2, or were healthy controls. Study-level results: Comparing one patient's CSF and blood CD4+ clonotypes highlighted HCRT- and TRIB2-specific autoreactive clonotypes.

This clonotype originated in a human donor with narcolepsy. The V gene is TRBV5-4, the J gene TRBJ1-2, with D perhaps matching TRBD1 (5 bases). Source material: CD45RA- memory CD4+ T cells from PBMCs. CDR3 sequence reads: CASSPWAGSGYTF. The CDR3 bases are TGTGCCAGCAGCCCGTGGGCAGGGAGTGGCTACACCTTC. The variable domain in full, with the rest retrieved from reference TRBV5-4 and TRBJ1-2, is ETGVTQSPTHLIKTRGQQVTLRCSSQSGHNTVSWYQQALGQGPQFIFQYYREEENGRGNFPPRFSGLQFPNYSSELNVNALELDDSALYLCASSPWAGSGYTFGSGTRLTVV.